These 13 T cell receptor beta chains originate from one sample sequenced in a study of regulatory dendritic cells for organ transplantation. Sorted subsets were CFSE-labeled and cultured roughly five days with allogeneic dendritic cells. The antigens these receptors bind are not known. Profiling relied on immunoSEQ multiplex PCR, and the TCRdb table lists in-frame clones only, not all of them. The data hold 15,000 to 20,000 clones, with approximately 80% observed a single time. Sequencing input: memory CD4+ T cells from blood cultured with regulatory dendritic cells. Subset: CD45RO+ memory T cells. These receptors originate from a human donor in good health.

This clone showed up just once. The J gene is TRBJ2-1, the V gene TRBV7-2, with TRBD2 matching 10 bases. Trimming took 4 bases from V and 2 from J; bases not matched to a gene: 14. The CDR3 totals 19 residues. CDR1 is SGHTA, CDR2 FQGNSA, per germline. The DNA of the CDR3 is TGTGCCAGCAGCTACCCCGTCAAGGCTAGCGGGGGCCCCTACAATGAGCAGTTCTTC. It specifies CASSYPVKASGGPYNEQFF.

The V gene is TRBV5-1, the J gene TRBJ2-3; 9 nucleotides align to TRBD1. With V trimmed by 5 bases and J by 4 bases, 8 bases remained unmatched. This CDR3 has 15 residues. Germline values: CDR1 SGHRS, CDR2 YFSETQ. CDR3 loop: CASRHTGGAADTQYF. CDR3 nucleotides: TGCGCCAGCAGACATACAGGGGGCGCGGCAGATACGCAGTATTTT. Together with reference TRBV5-1 and TRBJ2-3, the CDR3 gives the full variable domain: KAGVTQTPRYLIKTRGQQVTLSCSPISGHRSVSWYQQTPGQGLQFLFEYFSETQRNKGNFPGRFSGRQFSNSRSEMNVSTLELGDSALYLCASRHTGGAADTQYFGPGTRLTVL.

The chain couples TRBV7-2 to TRBJ1-2, with D perhaps matching TRBD1 (5 bases). Trimming shortened V by 0 bases and J by 8 bases, and 16 bases separated the two germline ends. Germline-derived CDR1 and CDR2 are SGHTA and FQGNSA. This CDR3 contains 15 residues. The CDR3 region is CASSLAPNREGGYTF. In DNA form, the CDR3 reads TGTGCCAGCAGCTTAGCGCCTAATCGAGAGGGGGGCTACACCTTC.

The chain recombines TRBV4-2 with TRBJ2-1; the match to TRBD2 covers 9 bases. The CDR3 runs to 16 residues. The germline gives CDR1 LGHNA, CDR2 YNFKEQ. V gave up 0 bases and J gave up 9 bases; unmatched junction bases: 9. CDR3 sequence (DNA): TGTGCCAGCAGCCAAGAAAGAGCGGGAGGTTCGTCTGAGCAGTTCTTC. Its protein product is CASSQERAGGSSEQFF.

The chain has TRBV9 and TRBJ2-2; D is unresolved. Deletions cut 3 bases from V and 4 bases from J, with 13 bases between. The germline V gene has CDR1 SGDLS and CDR2 YYNGEE. The CDR3 length is 15 residues. CDR3: CASSAPLLRTGELFF. In DNA form, the CDR3 reads TGTGCCAGCAGCGCCCCCCTGCTGCGCACCGGGGAGCTGTTTTTT. Full variable domain (missing parts from reference TRBV9 and TRBJ2-2): DSGVTQTPKHLITATGQRVTLRCSPRSGDLSVYWYQQSLDQGLQFLIQYYNGEERAKGNILERFSAQQFPDLHSELNLSSLELGDSALYFCASSAPLLRTGELFFGEGSRLTVL.

V gene TRBV7-2 combines with J gene TRBJ2-1; maybe TRBD1 (5 bases). Germline V gives CDR1 SGHTA, CDR2 FQGNSA. Trimming took 0 bases from V and 10 from J, leaving 16 bases between them. The CDR3 is 15 residues long. In DNA, the CDR3 is TGTGCCAGCAGCTTAGCGCGTAGGACACCCTCCGAGCAGTTCTTC. This sequence encodes CASSLARRTPSEQFF.

The rearrangement links TRBV7-2 to TRBJ2-7, with D perhaps being TRBD1 or TRBD2 (5 bases each). The CDR3 consists of 14 residues. Germline assignment: CDR1 SGHTA and CDR2 FQGNSA. Trimming shortened V by 5 bases and J by 6 bases, and 17 bases separated the two germline ends. In DNA form, the CDR3 reads TGTGCCAGCAGCCCAACTAGGGGCGCTGGCGAGCAGTACTTC. It is translated as CASSPTRGAGEQYF.

The V gene is TRBV6-5, the J gene TRBJ1-2; D is ambiguous. Trimming shortened V by 2 bases and J by 0 bases, and 7 bases separated the two germline ends. The CDR3 runs to 14 residues. CDR1 and CDR2 from the germline V gene are MNHEY and SVGAGI. The CDR3 coding sequence is TGTGCCAGCAGTTACGTTCGGGCTAACTATGGCTACACCTTC. The encoded protein is CASSYVRANYGYTF.

V and J are TRBV11-2 and TRBJ2-5, with 9 bases matching TRBD1. The J segment lost 4 bases and the V segment lost 5 bases, leaving 8 bases of the junction unmatched. This CDR3 comprises 15 residues. The germline CDR1 and CDR2 sequences are SGHAT and FQNNGV. The CDR3 bases are TGTGCCAGCAGCCCCCGACAGGGGGTTAGAGAGACCCAGTACTTC. Its translation is CASSPRQGVRETQYF.

V is TRBV4-1 and J is TRBJ2-1; a weak D match, TRBD2 (5 bases). The V gene's germline CDR1 is MGHRA and CDR2 YSYEKL. This CDR3 has 19 amino acids. V lost 4 bases, J lost 0 bases, and 22 bases lay in between. The CDR3 is CASSPSRTILGSSYNEQFF. The CDR3 DNA is TGCGCCAGCAGCCCCTCACGCACCATTCTAGGGAGCTCCTACAATGAGCAGTTCTTC.

The J gene is TRBJ2-5, the V gene TRBV7-9; D not certain. The V and J ends lost 6 bases and 4 bases respectively, with 18 bases between them. The CDR3 loop spans 15 amino acids. The germline V gene has CDR1 SEHNR and CDR2 FQNEAQ (reference sequence). Here the CDR3 DNA reads TGTGCCAGCAGTTCCTACGGATCATTGATAGAGACCCAGTACTTC. Protein sequence: CASSSYGSLIETQYF. The whole variable domain, remainder taken from reference TRBV7-9 and TRBJ2-5, is DTGVSQNPRHKITKRGQNVTFRCDPISEHNRLYWYRQTLGQGPEFLTYFQNEAQLEKSRLLSDRFSAERPKGSFSTLEIQRTEQGDSAMYLCASSSYGSLIETQYFGPGTRLLVL.

Only one count was recorded for this clone. The V and J genes are TRBV7-9 and TRBJ1-1; unclear D gene. Germline loops: CDR1 SEHNR, CDR2 FQNEAQ (reference sequence). The CDR3 has 14 residues. The V end was cut by 0 bases, the J end by 5 bases, with 10 bases between. The CDR3 spells CASSLASLYTEAFF. The CDR3 bases are TGTGCCAGCAGCTTAGCCAGCCTCTATACTGAAGCTTTCTTT.

This clone was found once. The gene calls are TRBV11-3 and TRBJ1-5; TRBD1 agrees at 10 bases. The germline CDR1 and CDR2 sequences are SGHNT and YENEEA. The CDR3 has 16 residues. V was clipped by 5 bases and J by 6 bases; unmatched bases: 10. The CDR3 sequence is CASSLNGTGVGQPQHF. In DNA form, the CDR3 reads TGTGCCAGCAGCCTCAACGGGACAGGGGTCGGTCAGCCCCAGCATTTT. The whole variable domain, filled in from reference TRBV11-3 and TRBJ1-5, reads EAGVVQSPRYKIIEKKQPVAFWCNPISGHNTLYWYLQNLGQGPELLIRYENEEAVDDSQLPKDRFSAERLKGVDSTLKIQPAELGDSAVYLCASSLNGTGVGQPQHFGDGTRLSIL.